This T cell receptor beta chain was recorded in a study of glioma-infiltrating T cells after dendritic cell vaccination. This table comes from immunoSEQ multiplex PCR, and its TCRdb copy is limited to in-frame clones, with some not included. In the table there are about 99,000 clones, roughly 79% of which are singletons. The CDR3 runs to 14 residues. Germline lookup yields CDR1 LGHNA and CDR2 YNFKEQ. V lost 1 base, J lost 9 bases, and 14 bases lay in between. This receptor was identified in a human donor with glioblastoma. This sequence joins TRBV4-2 and TRBJ2-3; possible D gene TRBD2, 6 bases. The starting material was blood, obtained before dendritic cell vaccination. The CDR3: CASSQAGDFDTQYF. CDR3 DNA: TGTGCCAGCAGCCAAGCGGGAGACTTCGACACGCAGTATTTT.